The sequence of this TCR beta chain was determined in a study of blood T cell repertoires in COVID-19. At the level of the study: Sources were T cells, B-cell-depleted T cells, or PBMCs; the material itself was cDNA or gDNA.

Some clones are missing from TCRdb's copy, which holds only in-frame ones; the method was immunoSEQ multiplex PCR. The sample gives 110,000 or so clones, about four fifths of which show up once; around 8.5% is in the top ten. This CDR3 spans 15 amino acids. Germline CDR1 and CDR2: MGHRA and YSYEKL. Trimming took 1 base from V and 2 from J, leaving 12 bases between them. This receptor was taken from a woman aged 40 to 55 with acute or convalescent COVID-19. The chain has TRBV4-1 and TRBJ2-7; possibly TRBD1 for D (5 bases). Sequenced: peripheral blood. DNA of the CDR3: TGCGCCAGCAGCCAAGTCGAGCAGGGCCCCTACGAGCAGTACTTC. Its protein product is CASSQVEQGPYEQYF.